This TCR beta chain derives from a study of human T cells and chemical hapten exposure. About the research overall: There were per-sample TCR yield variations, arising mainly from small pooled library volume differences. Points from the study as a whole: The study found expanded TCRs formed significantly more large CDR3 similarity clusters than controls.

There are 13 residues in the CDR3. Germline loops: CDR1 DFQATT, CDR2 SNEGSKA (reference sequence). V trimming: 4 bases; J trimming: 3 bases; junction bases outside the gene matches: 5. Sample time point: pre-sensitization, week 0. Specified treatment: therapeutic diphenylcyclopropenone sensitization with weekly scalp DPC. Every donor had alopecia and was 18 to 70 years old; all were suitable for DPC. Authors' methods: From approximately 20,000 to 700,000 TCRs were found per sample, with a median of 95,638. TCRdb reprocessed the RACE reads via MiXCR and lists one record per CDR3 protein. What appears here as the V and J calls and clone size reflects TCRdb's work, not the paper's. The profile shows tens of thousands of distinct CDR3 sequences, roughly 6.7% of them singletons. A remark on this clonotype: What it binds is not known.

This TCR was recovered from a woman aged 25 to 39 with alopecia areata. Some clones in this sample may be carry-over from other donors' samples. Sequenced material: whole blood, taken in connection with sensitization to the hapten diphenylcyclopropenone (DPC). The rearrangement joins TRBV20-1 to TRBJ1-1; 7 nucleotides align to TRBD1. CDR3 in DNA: TGCAGTGCTACTCAGGGGGATCACACTGAAGCTTTCTTT. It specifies CSATQGDHTEAFF.